Here is one T cell receptor beta chain with its context. Its antigen is unknown. Primers for the PCR totalled 60 Vbeta and 13 Jbeta. Assay: immunoSEQ multiplex PCR; the TCRdb copy retains only in-frame clones and omits some. The sample yields about 150,000 clones, roughly 80% seen once. The data derive from a study of cytomegalovirus exposure and HLA in healthy donors. In the study overall: Clustering assigned approximately 78% of the roughly 400 genotyped donors to the Caucasian-associated ancestry cluster. Whole-study results and caveats: The analysis excluded some indistinguishable V segments, including TRBV6-2 and TRBV6-3. Later work found most CMV-associated TCR beta chains apparently HLA-restricted.

The CDR3 is made up of 14 amino acids. V was clipped by 7 bases and J by 7 bases; unmatched bases: 11. Germline V gene lookup returns CDR1 SNHLY and CDR2 FYNNEI. The sample consisted of PBMCs. V and J are TRBV2 and TRBJ2-3, with 7 positions matching TRBD1. The sequence came from a woman aged 35 to 49 in good health and CMV-seropositive. The CDR3 protein is CASTQGIITNTQYF. The DNA for the CDR3 is TGTGCCAGCACACAGGGGATTATTACAAATACGCAGTATTTT.